One and the same sample provided the 5 T cell receptor beta chains below, sequenced in a study of T cell responses to AZD1222 COVID-19 vaccine. TCRdb's table, derived via immunoSEQ multiplex PCR, lists solely in-frame clones and lacks some. The data contain about 110,000 clones, 92% of them seen just once; the ten biggest clones take up about 9.1%. Sequenced material: peripheral blood, taken 28 days after the second AZD1222 dose. The receptors here all came from an adult who received the AZD1222 COVID-19 vaccine.

This clone has a single count. J is TRBJ2-7 and V is TRBV7-2, with D perhaps matching TRBD1 or TRBD2 (5 bases each). V lost 3 bases to trimming and J lost 4 bases, with 16 bases between them. From germline, CDR1 is SGHTA and CDR2 FQGNSA. This CDR3 has 15 residues. CDR3 DNA: TGTGCCAGCAGCTTGACCGGGACCTCCGGGTACGAGCAGTACTTC. Protein sequence: CASSLTGTSGYEQYF.

V and J are TRBV5-1 and TRBJ2-7; D is undetermined. The CDR3 is 17 amino acids. Germline-derived CDR1 and CDR2 are SGHRS and YFSETQ. Trimming removed 0 bases from V and 0 bases from J, with 16 bases in between. In nucleotides, the CDR3 is TGCGCCAGCAGCTTGGCCCCTTCGGATATAAGCTCCTACGAGCAGTACTTC. It encodes CASSLAPSDISSYEQYF. Combining the CDR3 with reference TRBV5-1 and TRBJ2-7 gives the whole variable domain KAGVTQTPRYLIKTRGQQVTLSCSPISGHRSVSWYQQTPGQGLQFLFEYFSETQRNKGNFPGRFSGRQFSNSRSEMNVSTLELGDSALYLCASSLAPSDISSYEQYFGPGTRLTVT.

This clone has more than one count but fewer than ten. The chain couples TRBV7-9 to TRBJ2-7; 7 bases line up with TRBD1. The germline V gene has CDR1 SEHNR and CDR2 FQNEAQ (reference sequence). CDR3 length: 13 amino acids. V shed 9 bases, J shed 6 bases, and the junction held 11 bases outside the gene matches. The CDR3 region has the DNA TGTGCCAGTTCGGGGACAGCAAGGGGCGAGCAGTACTTC. Its translation is CASSGTARGEQYF.

The chain carries TRBV10-3 and TRBJ2-1, with 13 bases identical to TRBD2. The length of the CDR3 is 13 residues. J was trimmed by 5 bases and V by 10 bases; bases with no gene match: 2. The germline V gene encodes CDR1 ENHRY and CDR2 SYGVKD. DNA of the CDR3: TGTGCCACCGGACTAGCGGGGGACAATGAGCAGTTCTTC. This gives the protein CATGLAGDNEQFF.

This clone was observed a single time. V gene TRBV6-5 combines with J gene TRBJ2-5, with 8 bases lining up with TRBD2. Germline V gives CDR1 MNHEY, CDR2 SVGAGI. This CDR3 contains 13 residues. V gave up 7 bases and J gave up 0 bases; unmatched junction bases: 1. CDR3: CASKRGYQETQYF. The CDR3 region has the DNA TGTGCCAGCAAGCGGGGGTACCAAGAGACCCAGTACTTC.